This entry lists 32 T cell receptor beta chains sequenced from one sample in a study of T cells in Graves' hyperthyroidism and ophthalmopathy (dated by TCRdb to the late 2010s). Libraries were constructed by multiplex PCR. The instrument given in TCRdb is Illumina HiSeq 2000. The TCR beta CDR3 regions were amplified from RNA transcripts. The TCR CDR3 was subjected to a first round of RT-PCR using the HTBI primer set and the Qiagen OneStep RT-PCR kit. TCRdb itself trimmed the public reads at Q25 with fastp, ran MiXCR and retained productive beta chains. Each CDR3 protein appears once, grouped with its most common genes and DNA. This sample lists 450,000 to 600,000 distinct CDR3 sequences; 14% were detected once. Approximately 14% of the sample is in the top ten clones. Sample: blood. The source of these receptors is a woman aged 40 to 55 with Graves' hyperthyroidism.

This clonotype was counted only a few times. The chain combines TRBV27 with TRBJ1-1; D perhaps matches TRBD1 (6 bases). Germline assignment: CDR1 MNHEY and CDR2 SMNVEV (reference sequence). This CDR3 is built from 14 residues. Deletions cut 5 bases from V and 1 base from J, with 11 bases between. For the CDR3, the DNA is TGTGCCAGCAGTAGACAGGTTAGGAACACTGAAGCTTTCTTT. Protein sequence: CASSRQVRNTEAFF.

This clonotype was counted many times. The V gene is TRBV5-1, the J gene TRBJ2-7; TRBD1 aligns across 8 bases. Losses at the gene ends were 4 bases for V and 0 bases for J; bases not matched to a gene: 9. The CDR3 loop spans 16 amino acids. Germline lookup yields CDR1 SGHRS and CDR2 YFSETQ. The chain's CDR3 is CASSTGTGGSSYEQYF. DNA for the CDR3: TGCGCCAGCAGCACAGGAACAGGGGGGAGCTCCTACGAGCAGTACTTC.

V and J are TRBV5-6 and TRBJ1-5, with 8 bases that match TRBD1. The J segment lost 4 bases and the V segment lost 4 bases, leaving 7 bases of the junction unmatched. The CDR3 consists of 15 residues. The germline CDR1 and CDR2 sequences are SGHDT and YYEEEE. CDR3 sequence reads: CASSRVGQGNQPQHF. CDR3 bases: TGTGCCAGCAGCAGGGTAGGACAGGGTAATCAGCCCCAGCATTTT.

This clonotype was detected many times. V is TRBV20-1 and J is TRBJ1-1, with D possibly TRBD1 on 6 matching bases. Germline V lookup: CDR1 DFQATT, CDR2 SNEGSKA (reference sequence). V shed 0 bases and J shed 4 bases, with 24 bases lying between them. The CDR3 has 18 residues. In nucleotides, the CDR3 is TGCAGTGCTAGAGATCCCTCTCCTTGGGGGCTTTGTTGCACTGAAGCTTTCTTT. Translating gives CSARDPSPWGLCCTEAFF.

Remarks on this clonotype: A much bigger clone sits one base away, suggesting this may be a read error. The chain joins TRBV2 to TRBJ1-5; unclear D gene. Germline-derived CDR1 and CDR2 are SNHLY and FYNNEI. The CDR3 consists of 13 residues. V was shortened by 6 bases and J by 7 bases, with 13 bases between the two germline ends. As DNA, the CDR3 is TGTGCCAGCAGCGGGAGATTAAACCAGCCCCAGCATTTT. It translates to CASSGRLNQPQHF.

To note about this clonotype: Relative to the germline gene, one junction end is altered; a read error may explain this. The chain couples TRBV5-1 to TRBJ1-1; D possibly corresponds to TRBD1 (5 bases). CDR1 and CDR2 (germline): SGHRS, YFSETQ. This CDR3 spans 14 amino acids. CDR3 in amino acids: CASGLAGGTTEAFF. The CDR3 coding sequence is TGCGCCAGCGGCTTGGCCGGGGGGACCACTGAAGCTTTCTTT.

This clonotype appeared many times. The genes are TRBV27 and TRBJ1-1; no clear D gene. V was trimmed by 1 base and J by 9 bases, leaving 12 bases between them. The germline V gene has CDR1 MNHEY and CDR2 SMNVEV (reference sequence). This CDR3 has 13 residues. CDR3 in amino acids: CASSLFRQTKAFF. The CDR3 DNA reads TGTGCCAGCAGTTTATTTCGGCAGACCAAAGCTTTCTTT.

The sample holds many counts of this clonotype. The chain links TRBV18 to TRBJ2-2; 7 positions match TRBD1. The CDR3 has 16 residues. CDR1 is KGHSH and CDR2 is LQKENI in the germline V gene. With V trimmed by 4 bases and J by 1 base, 6 bases remained unmatched. CDR3 nucleotide sequence: TGTGCCAGCTCACTCCGACAGGGTGAGAACACCGGGGAGCTGTTTTTT. It encodes CASSLRQGENTGELFF.

A few counts support this clonotype. V is TRBV5-1 and J is TRBJ2-1, with D possibly TRBD2 on 6 matching bases. The CDR3 has 14 amino acids. Germline V gene sequence: CDR1 SGHRS, CDR2 YFSETQ. V was pared by 3 bases and J by 6 bases, with 13 bases between. The CDR3 DNA follows: TGCGCCAGCAGCTCTCAAGCGGGTACCAATGAGCAGTTCTTC. Its translation: CASSSQAGTNEQFF.

This clonotype was recorded many times. This chain joins TRBV9 and TRBJ2-1, with D unclear. V gave up 1 base and J gave up 5 bases, with 10 bases separating them. CDR3 length equals 14 residues. Germline V gives CDR1 SGDLS, CDR2 YYNGEE. The CDR3 region is CASSVLSTNNEQFF. The CDR3 DNA sequence: TGTGCCAGCAGCGTATTGAGTACGAACAATGAGCAGTTCTTC.

This clonotype came up many times. The CDR3 region is CASSLGGIGTGELFF. CDR3 nucleotide sequence: TGTGCCAGCAGTTTGGGGGGCATCGGCACCGGGGAGCTGTTTTTT. V gene TRBV28 combines with J gene TRBJ2-2; D assignment may be TRBD1 or TRBD2 (6 bases each). The germline V and J ends were trimmed by 3 bases and 4 bases, with 12 bases remaining between them. The CDR3 is 15 amino acids. From germline, CDR1 is MDHEN and CDR2 SYDVKM.

This clonotype was found once. A much bigger clone sits one base away, suggesting this may be a read error. The rearrangement links TRBV30 to TRBJ2-7; D ambiguous. The CDR3 is 13 residues long. In germline, CDR1 is GTSNPN, CDR2 SVGIG (reference sequence). With 0 bases removed from V and 4 bases from J, the gap between germline ends came to 10 bases. Here the CDR3 DNA reads TGTGCCTGGAGTGTAACCCCAGGTTACGAGCAGTACTTC. This translates into CAWSVTPGYEQYF.

The chain uses TRBV28 and TRBJ2-5, with D perhaps TRBD2 (7 bases). CDR3 length: 13 amino acids. CDR1 is MDHEN and CDR2 is SYDVKM in the germline V gene. The V gene lost 3 bases and the J gene lost 11 bases, with 16 bases spanning the gap. The CDR3 bases are TGTGCCAGCAGTTTGAATTCGGGGGGCCATCAGTACTTC. It yields the protein CASSLNSGGHQYF.

In the case of this clonotype: A much larger clone lies one base from this, so it may be a read error. This chain links TRBV7-9 with TRBJ2-7; 11 bases are shared with TRBD1. Unmatched junction bases numbered 12, after V lost 5 bases and J lost 9 bases. From germline, CDR1 is SEHNR and CDR2 FQNEAQ (reference sequence). The CDR3 runs 15 residues. The CDR3 loop is CASSPGQGARNGQYF. CDR3 bases: TGTGCCAGCAGCCCCGGACAGGGGGCGAGGAACGGGCAGTACTTC.

In this sample, this clonotype turned up many times. The CDR3 bases are TGCAGCGCTACCTTAGGCTACACCTTC. Residues: CSATLGYTF. The V and J genes are TRBV29-1 and TRBJ1-2; D gene uncertain. Germline V gene sequence: CDR1 SQVTM, CDR2 ANQGSEA. The CDR3 runs to 9 residues. Trimming removed 7 bases from V and 8 bases from J, with 8 bases in between.

The V call is TRBV11-2, the J call TRBJ2-4; no definite D call. The length of the CDR3 is 12 residues. Germline assignment: CDR1 SGHAT and CDR2 FQNNGV. With 2 bases removed from V and 8 bases from J, the gap between germline ends came to 7 bases. CDR3 sequence: CASSLNLDIQYF. CDR3 coding DNA: TGTGCCAGCAGCTTAAATCTGGACATTCAGTACTTC.

This clonotype has more than one count but fewer than ten. CDR3 sequence reads: CSARDYLDEQYF. CDR3 DNA sequence: TGCAGTGCAAGGGACTATCTAGACGAGCAGTACTTC. The rearrangement uses TRBV20-1 and TRBJ2-7, with TRBD2 matching 7 bases. This CDR3 comprises 12 residues. J was trimmed by 5 bases and V by 6 bases; bases with no gene match: 7. In germline, CDR1 is DFQATT, CDR2 SNEGSKA (reference sequence).

In this sample, this clonotype turned up many times. CDR3 bases: TGTGCCAGCTCACCACCCGGGACAGGGGGTTATCAGCCCCAGCATTTT. Encoded protein: CASSPPGTGGYQPQHF. This chain links TRBV18 with TRBJ1-5; TRBD1 agrees at 11 bases. In germline, CDR1 is KGHSH, CDR2 LQKENI. The CDR3 runs to 16 residues. V gave up 0 bases and J gave up 5 bases; unmatched junction bases: 3.

V and J are TRBV20-1 and TRBJ2-7, with D maybe TRBD2 (6 bases). The CDR3 is made up of 13 amino acids. The V end was cut by 2 bases, the J end by 1 base, with 9 bases between. From germline, CDR1 is DFQATT and CDR2 SNEGSKA (reference sequence). CDR3 bases: TGCAGTGCTAGACGGGACTTATCCTACGAGCAGTACTTC. Protein: CSARRDLSYEQYF.

This clonotype was seen at least ten times. V gene TRBV20-1 combines with J gene TRBJ2-1, with 8 bases aligning to TRBD2. Germline trimming cut 0 bases from V and 2 bases from J; bases unmatched to any gene: 6. From germline, CDR1 is DFQATT and CDR2 SNEGSKA (reference sequence). The CDR3 runs to 16 residues. Here the CDR3 reads CSARDPAGGTYNEQFF. CDR3 DNA sequence: TGCAGTGCTAGAGATCCGGCGGGAGGCACCTACAATGAGCAGTTCTTC.

J is TRBJ1-1 and V is TRBV27, with 9 bases identical to TRBD1. V was pared by 9 bases and J by 5 bases, with 7 bases of the junction left unmatched. The CDR3 has 13 residues. CDR1 MNHEY and CDR2 SMNVEV come from the germline V gene (reference sequence). As DNA, the CDR3 is TGTGCCAGTGGGGACAGGGTTAGTACTGAAGCTTTCTTT. This sequence encodes CASGDRVSTEAFF.

This clonotype has ten or more counts. V usage is TRBV2 and J usage is TRBJ2-1; 7 positions match TRBD2. The CDR3 has 14 residues. The germline gives CDR1 SNHLY, CDR2 FYNNEI. V trimming: 5 bases; J trimming: 10 bases; junction bases outside the gene matches: 11. The CDR3 sequence: CASSKGFREGEQFF. As DNA, the CDR3 is TGTGCCAGCAGTAAAGGATTTAGGGAGGGAGAGCAGTTCTTC.

The gene calls are TRBV6-1 and TRBJ1-5; D uncertain. The CDR3 is 13 amino acids. CDR1 is MNHNS, CDR2 SASEGT, per germline. V gave up 1 base and J gave up 5 bases, with 6 bases separating them. CDR3 coding DNA: TGTGCCAGCAGTGAAGTGAGAGATCAGCCCCAGCATTTT. It is translated as CASSEVRDQPQHF.

CDR3 amino acids: CASSARSLSYEQYF. CDR3 coding DNA: TGTGCCAGTAGTGCCCGGTCCCTCTCCTACGAGCAGTACTTC. The chain has TRBV19 and TRBJ2-7, with no clear D. The CDR3 runs 14 residues. The germline V gene has CDR1 LNHDA and CDR2 SQIVND (reference sequence). With 5 bases removed from V and 0 bases from J, the gap between germline ends came to 11 bases.

The sample holds many counts of this clonotype. This chain connects TRBV27 to TRBJ2-7; 11 bases fit TRBD1. The V gene end was trimmed by 2 bases and the J gene end by 3 bases; junction bases not matched to a gene: 9. Germline CDR1 is MNHEY and CDR2 is SMNVEV (reference sequence). This CDR3 is 17 amino acids long. In DNA, the CDR3 is TGTGCCAGCAGTTTACAAGGACAGGGGGCCGGGGGCTACGAGCAGTACTTC. Amino acid sequence: CASSLQGQGAGGYEQYF.

The gene calls are TRBV14 and TRBJ2-5; weak D call: TRBD2 (5 bases). This CDR3 comprises 13 residues. Germline CDR1 SGHDN, CDR2 FVKESK. V was clipped by 4 bases and J by 7 bases, with 13 bases between them. The CDR3 spells CASSRFDAGTQYF. As DNA, the CDR3 is TGTGCCAGCAGCCGCTTCGATGCGGGGACCCAGTACTTC.

The chain joins TRBV10-1 to TRBJ2-3; perhaps TRBD1 as D (6 bases). Trimming stripped 6 bases from V and 2 bases from J, with 21 bases between. The CDR3 contains 17 residues. Germline V lookup: CDR1 WNHNN, CDR2 SYGVQD (reference sequence). The CDR3 DNA is TGCGCCAGCAGCCAGGGTGGGGGCATAAATCCCACAGATACGCAGTATTTT. Translation: CASSQGGGINPTDTQYF.

In its sample, this clonotype was seen a few times. CDR3 sequence: CASSLAGFGGANVLTF. CDR3 nucleotides: TGTGCCAGCAGCTTGGCAGGGTTCGGCGGGGCCAACGTCCTGACTTTC. This chain links TRBV7-6 with TRBJ2-6; a weak D match, TRBD1 (5 bases). Germline-derived CDR1 and CDR2 are SGHVS and FNYEAQ. This CDR3 is built from 16 residues. Trimming removed 3 bases from V and 4 bases from J, with 13 bases in between.

This clonotype was seen at least ten times. This chain connects TRBV12-3 or TRBV12-4 to TRBJ2-7; TRBD2 matches at 8 bases. V lost 3 bases and J lost 7; bases outside the gene matches: 8. The CDR3 runs 14 residues. The CDR3 sequence: CASSLTAGEGEQYF. The CDR3 region has the DNA TGTGCCAGCAGTTTGACAGCGGGAGAGGGAGAGCAGTACTTC.

This chain uses TRBV6-5 with TRBJ2-1; no firm D call. Germline V gives CDR1 MNHEY, CDR2 SVGAGI. Trimming shortened V by 4 bases and J by 10 bases, and 14 bases separated the two germline ends. This CDR3 contains 13 residues. This CDR3 reads CASSSGTKLEQFF. In DNA, the CDR3 is TGTGCCAGCAGTTCCGGTACTAAATTAGAGCAGTTCTTC.

This clonotype was seen ten or more times. This chain uses TRBV30 with TRBJ2-5; TRBD2 aligns across 14 bases. The CDR3 contains 15 residues. Germline V lookup: CDR1 GTSNPN, CDR2 SVGIG (reference sequence). With V trimmed by 0 bases and J by 4 bases, 1 base remained unmatched. The CDR3 DNA is TGTGCCTGGAGTGTGGGGACTAGCGGGAGAGAGACCCAGTACTTC. Translated: CAWSVGTSGRETQYF.

This clonotype was observed many times. CDR3 protein: CASSPTAGGTTYNEQFF. The CDR3 DNA sequence: TGTGCCAGCAGTCCGACAGCGGGAGGAACTACCTACAATGAGCAGTTCTTC. The V call is TRBV28, the J call TRBJ2-1, with 9 bases aligning to TRBD2. The ends lost 5 bases at V and 2 bases at J; junction bases unmatched: 10. The length of the CDR3 is 17 residues. Germline loops: CDR1 MDHEN, CDR2 SYDVKM.